These 21 T cell receptor beta chains share one sample of origin, sequenced in a study of cytomegalovirus exposure and HLA in healthy donors (dated by TCRdb to about 2017). Libraries came from the immunoSEQ multiplex PCR assay. A mixture of 60 forward primers for TCR Vbeta segments and 13 reverse primers for TCR Jbeta segments was used in the multiplex PCR. TCRdb's version of the immuneACCESS table is confined to in-frame rearrangements and falls short of the full clone set. An unresolved V gene accounts for under half of the shortfall where checked; the remainder is of unknown origin. This sample's records show fewer than 45,000 clones. The ten largest make up about 1.7% of the sample. Sequencing input: PBMCs. All receptors derive from a woman in her twenties or thirties in good health and CMV-seronegative.

V usage is TRBV4-1 and J usage is TRBJ1-3, with D possibly being TRBD1 (5 bases). There are 14 residues in the CDR3. V was cut by 8 bases and J by 1 base, with 12 bases left in between. CDR1 is MGHRA and CDR2 is YSYEKL in the germline V gene. CDR3 coding DNA: TGCGCCAGCGCCTCGACAGATTCTGGAAACACCATATATTTT. Residues: CASASTDSGNTIYF.

This chain connects TRBV29-1 to TRBJ2-2; TRBD2 matches at 7 bases. From germline, CDR1 is SQVTM and CDR2 ANQGSEA. The CDR3 contains 13 residues. J was trimmed by 4 bases and V by 6 bases; bases with no gene match: 5. This chain's CDR3 is CSVRTRLTGELFF. CDR3 nucleotide sequence: TGCAGCGTGAGGACTAGACTCACCGGGGAGCTGTTTTTT.

The chain has TRBV7-2 and TRBJ1-5, with no clear D. CDR3 length equals 15 residues. Germline V gene lookup returns CDR1 SGHTA and CDR2 FQGNSA. Trimming took 1 base from V and 0 from J, leaving 7 bases between them. CDR3 in DNA: TGTGCCAGCAGCTTAGGAACATATAGCAATCAGCCCCAGCATTTT. It encodes CASSLGTYSNQPQHF.

CDR3 in DNA: TGCAGCGTTGTGGGCGATACAGGCACAGATACGCAGTATTTT. This sequence encodes CSVVGDTGTDTQYF. The J gene is TRBJ2-3, the V gene TRBV29-1; D ambiguous. CDR1 is SQVTM and CDR2 is ANQGSEA in the germline V gene. The CDR3 runs 14 residues. Trimming took 4 bases from V and 1 from J, leaving 12 bases between them.

This chain uses TRBV7-9 with TRBJ1-4; D possibly corresponds to TRBD1 (6 bases). From germline, CDR1 is SEHNR and CDR2 FQNEAQ (reference sequence). Deletions cut 6 bases from V and 2 bases from J, with 13 bases between. The CDR3 has 15 amino acids. This CDR3 is CASRPGERTNEKLFF. The CDR3 DNA is TGTGCCAGCAGGCCAGGGGAGCGGACTAATGAAAAACTGTTTTTT.

This rearrangement joins TRBV6-1 to TRBJ2-7; no clear D. CDR1 is MNHNS and CDR2 is SASEGT in the germline V gene. The CDR3 totals 14 residues. Trimming stripped 0 bases from V and 0 bases from J, with 6 bases between. CDR3 sequence: CASSEASISYEQYF. In DNA, the CDR3 is TGTGCCAGCAGTGAAGCGAGCATCTCCTACGAGCAGTACTTC.

The chain joins TRBV4-1 to TRBJ2-1; possibly TRBD2 for D (6 bases). The CDR3 runs 21 residues. Germline CDR1 and CDR2: MGHRA and YSYEKL. The V end lost 4 bases, the J end lost 3 bases, and 31 bases lay between the germline ends. The CDR3 coding sequence is TGCGCCAGCAGCCGAGTAGAGAGGGAGCGGGCACACTTTCCTTTCTACAATGAGCAGTTCTTC. It encodes CASSRVERERAHFPFYNEQFF.

The V call is TRBV5-1, the J call TRBJ2-7, with 7 bases lining up with TRBD2. V shed 0 bases, J shed 2 bases, and the junction held 5 bases outside the gene matches. This CDR3 has 15 residues. Germline assignment: CDR1 SGHRS and CDR2 YFSETQ. CDR3 DNA: TGCGCCAGCAGCTTGGGCGGGAGCTCAACCTACGAGCAGTACTTC. Translated, it gives CASSLGGSSTYEQYF.

J is TRBJ2-1 and V is TRBV5-1, with a tentative D call TRBD2 (7 bases). This CDR3 is 15 amino acids long. Germline CDR1 and CDR2: SGHRS and YFSETQ. V was cut by 7 bases and J by 4 bases, with 18 bases left in between. This CDR3 reads CASAWGGGGYNEQFF. The CDR3 bases are TGCGCCAGCGCATGGGGGGGAGGGGGTTACAATGAGCAGTTCTTC. The variable domain in full, completed from reference TRBV5-1 and TRBJ2-1, reads KAGVTQTPRYLIKTRGQQVTLSCSPISGHRSVSWYQQTPGQGLQFLFEYFSETQRNKGNFPGRFSGRQFSNSRSEMNVSTLELGDSALYLCASAWGGGGYNEQFFGPGTRLTVL.

The genes are TRBV7-9 and TRBJ1-1; tentatively, D is TRBD1 (6 bases). The CDR3 covers 15 residues. V lost 3 bases and J 4 bases, leaving 15 bases between the germline ends. Germline CDR1 SEHNR, CDR2 FQNEAQ (reference sequence). The CDR3 loop reads CASSFLGGALTEAFF. For the CDR3, the DNA is TGTGCCAGCAGCTTCCTAGGGGGTGCACTCACTGAAGCTTTCTTT.

The V call is TRBV25-1, the J call TRBJ2-7, with TRBD2 identical over 13 bases. The CDR3 has 18 residues. Germline CDR1 and CDR2: MGHDK and SYGVNS. The ends lost 3 bases at V and 4 bases at J; junction bases unmatched: 12. The CDR3 nucleotides read TGTGCCAGCAGTGACCGACAGGGGACTAGCGGGACCCGATACGAGCAGTACTTC. Translation gives CASSDRQGTSGTRYEQYF.

The chain carries TRBV6-6 and TRBJ2-7; 10 bases agree with TRBD2. V shed 10 bases and J 3 bases; nucleotides not matched to a gene: 9. This CDR3 is built from 14 residues. Germline V gives CDR1 MNHNY, CDR2 SVGAGI (reference sequence). CDR3 protein: CATLWASGSYEQYF. In nucleotides, the CDR3 is TGTGCCACCCTTTGGGCTAGCGGGAGCTACGAGCAGTACTTC.

V and J are TRBV4-1 and TRBJ2-7; 11 nucleotides align to TRBD1. Unmatched junction bases numbered 12, after V lost 3 bases and J lost 2 bases. The CDR3 runs 18 residues. Germline CDR1 and CDR2: MGHRA and YSYEKL. CDR3 nucleotide sequence: TGCGCCAGCAGCCAGAGAGGGACAGGGGGGACCCTCGCCTACGAGCAGTACTTC. Protein sequence: CASSQRGTGGTLAYEQYF.

The chain has TRBV9 and TRBJ1-5; TRBD1 is a possible D gene (5 bases). Germline values: CDR1 SGDLS, CDR2 YYNGEE. The length of the CDR3 is 14 residues. Trimming pared 4 bases from V and 5 bases from J, leaving 13 bases between. The CDR3 bases are TGTGCCAGCAGCCCAGCCGGGGGGGATCAGCCCCAGCATTTT. Its translation: CASSPAGGDQPQHF.

The V call is TRBV19, the J call TRBJ2-7; possible D gene TRBD2, 6 bases. This CDR3 has 13 residues. V lost 9 bases and J lost 2, with 14 bases in between. Germline lookup yields CDR1 LNHDA and CDR2 SQIVND (reference sequence). The CDR3 bases are TGTGCCAGCCAACCAGGGAGGCCCTACGAGCAGTACTTC. Its protein is CASQPGRPYEQYF.

Concerning this clone: One end of the junction fails to match germline, which may point to a read error. This sequence joins TRBV5-1 and TRBJ2-1, with 12 bases matching TRBD1. CDR1 is SGHRS and CDR2 is YFSETQ in the germline V gene. CDR3 size: 16 residues. CDR3 DNA sequence: TGCGCCAGCAGCCCAGGGACAGGGGGCTCCGACAATGAGCAGTTCTTC. Translated, it gives CASSPGTGGSDNEQFF.

This rearrangement joins TRBV7-6 to TRBJ2-7; no reliable D call. Germline CDR1 SGHVS, CDR2 FNYEAQ. There are 12 residues in the CDR3. V was shortened by 6 bases and J by 5 bases, with 11 bases between the two germline ends. Here the CDR3 reads CASSSQAHEQYF. The CDR3 nucleotides read TGTGCCAGCAGTTCCCAAGCTCACGAGCAGTACTTC.

J is TRBJ1-1 and V is TRBV28, with D maybe TRBD1 (6 bases). The CDR3 is made up of 11 amino acids. With 8 bases removed from V and 11 bases from J, the gap between germline ends came to 15 bases. The V gene's germline CDR1 is MDHEN and CDR2 SYDVKM. The chain's CDR3 is CASSLGQGAFF. The CDR3 DNA reads TGTGCCAGCTCCCTTGGGCAGGGGGCTTTCTTT.

CDR3 DNA: TGTGCCAGCAGTCCACAGGGGAATGGCTACACCTTC. This sequence encodes CASSPQGNGYTF. The rearrangement joins TRBV6-5 to TRBJ1-2; 7 bases line up with TRBD1. Germline V gene sequence: CDR1 MNHEY, CDR2 SVGAGI. This CDR3 is 12 amino acids long. J lost 6 bases, V lost 5 bases, and 3 bases had no gene match.

V is TRBV6-5 and J is TRBJ2-1; the D gene is possibly TRBD2 (5 bases). The germline gives CDR1 MNHEY, CDR2 SVGAGI. The CDR3 contains 15 residues. V gave up 4 bases and J gave up 12 bases, with 22 bases separating them. CDR3 region: CASSSTPEGRGGQFF. DNA for the CDR3: TGTGCCAGCAGTTCTACCCCCGAGGGTAGAGGTGGGCAGTTCTTC.

The V gene is TRBV19, the J gene TRBJ2-5; tentatively, D is TRBD2 (5 bases). Trimming stripped 7 bases from V and 4 bases from J, with 16 bases between. From germline, CDR1 is LNHDA and CDR2 SQIVND (reference sequence). This CDR3 spans 14 amino acids. The CDR3 reads CASTDGGRGETQYF. In DNA, the CDR3 is TGTGCCAGTACTGACGGTGGGAGAGGAGAGACCCAGTACTTC.